This entry concerns a single TCR beta chain. This clonotype was seen ten or more times. This clone's antigen is unknown. There are no base qualities to consult, and no much larger clone falls within one base. The TCR beta CDR3 regions were amplified from the RNA transcripts. A first-round RT-PCR of the TCR CDR3 used the HTBI primer set with the Qiagen OneStep RT-PCR kit. A second multiplex PCR round built the libraries, followed by size selection and purification. Libraries were sequenced paired-end with 100 bp reads on an Illumina HiSeq2000. The published analysis was carried out like this. Raw data were processed with SOAPnuke, discarding reads with adapters, uncalled bases, mean Phred below 15, or no exact constant-primer or identifier match. COPE v1.2.5 was used to merge the high-quality paired reads, and each unique nucleotide sequence was defined as a clonotype. MiTCR v1.1 was used to align clonotypes to the IMGT TRBV, TRBD and TRBJ reference segments. Only V-J combinations with frequency above 0.0001, covering about 99% of repertoires, were analysed. The TCS score was defined as F50 (clonal expansion) divided by E x V (chaos), with BLOSUM62-based TCRdist calculated between CDR3 peptides within each V-J. Welch's t-statistics and random forest reduced fewer than 550 V-J features to some 14, which were used in a naive Bayes classifier (R e1071). TCRdb took the public reads, trimmed them with fastp at Q25, ran MiXCR for clone calling and kept in-frame beta chains. Every distinct CDR3 protein forms one entry, paired with its most common genes and DNA. The V and J calls here are based on TCRdb, not the publication. Within this sample are around 250,000 distinct CDR3 sequences, with 13% to 15% of them counted one time only. The top ten clonotypes cover about an eighth of the sample.

Hyperthyroidism patients were newly diagnosed, with disease duration under 2 months, and aged 18 to 65 years. Exclusion was applied to patients with uncontrolled infections, other autoimmune diseases, pregnancy or lactation. Clinical symptoms, serum thyroxine and TRAb, thyroid ultrasound, and orbital computed tomography formed the basis for the diagnoses. Blood from progressor patients was collected at the time of first diagnosis with hyperthyroidism, before any ophthalmopathy symptoms had appeared. PBMCs were isolated from more than 8 ml of fresh peripheral blood by Ficoll-Paque density gradient centrifugation. Progressor patients were first diagnosed with Graves' hyperthyroidism and then developed ophthalmopathy during follow-up. Total RNA was extracted using Trizol reagent, and RNA quality was assessed on an Agilent 2100 Bioanalyzer. These data originate in a study of T cells in Graves' hyperthyroidism and ophthalmopathy (dated by TCRdb to the late 2010s). Describing the broader study: Peripheral blood was sampled at the time of initial diagnosis, prior to any treatment. TCR V-J signatures able to tell the groups apart were searched for in a discovery cohort of 90 to 100 patients, of whom about 40 had Graves' ophthalmopathy and around 58 had stable Graves' hyperthyroidism. Prospective prediction of ophthalmopathy was tested in an independent validation cohort of 18 to 20 hyperthyroidism patients and some 17 patients who later progressed to ophthalmopathy. Once sampling was done, hyperthyroidism patients were given methimazole at a starting dose of 30 mg daily, whereas ophthalmopathy patients were given high-dose intravenous methylprednisolone. The 100 or so discovery patients were randomly split 7:3 into training and test sets. The paper reports TCR Vbeta CDR3 sequencing of fewer than 150 peripheral blood samples: approximately 43 ophthalmopathy, roughly 80 hyperthyroidism and around 17 progressor patients. In addition, the study compared T-cell repertoires in thyroid tissue and in blood from about six Graves' hyperthyroidism patients.

General conclusions and limits of the study: Sample size was not statistically predetermined, and investigators were not blinded to group allocation. Most expanded thyroid clonotypes (frequency above 0.001) were also detected in blood, suggesting blood repertoires may reflect thyroid immune responses. A 13 V-J signature model separated ophthalmopathy from stable hyperthyroidism, with around 90% sensitivity and roughly 81% specificity in cross-validation and 80%/75% in testing. In validation, progression to ophthalmopathy was predicted by the model with 70.59% sensitivity and just over 72% specificity, a median of about 6.8 months before onset.

Inclusive of the bounding cysteine and phenylalanine, the CDR3 is 16 residues long. Of the read, only the CDR3 DNA is kept; its 48 bases are in frame from base 1. At the junction V is shortened by 3 bases and J by 4 bases, with 18 bases in between. The sequence was collected from a middle-aged woman with Graves' hyperthyroidism that later progressed to Graves' ophthalmopathy. The specimen sequenced was blood. The chain is made from TRBV12-3 or TRBV12-4 and TRBJ2-5; perhaps TRBD2 is the D gene, with 6 bases matching. The sequenced DNA: TGTGCCAGCAGTTTCCGGGACTTAGACTTTTTAGAGACCCAGTACTTC. This sequence encodes CASSFRDLDFLETQYF.